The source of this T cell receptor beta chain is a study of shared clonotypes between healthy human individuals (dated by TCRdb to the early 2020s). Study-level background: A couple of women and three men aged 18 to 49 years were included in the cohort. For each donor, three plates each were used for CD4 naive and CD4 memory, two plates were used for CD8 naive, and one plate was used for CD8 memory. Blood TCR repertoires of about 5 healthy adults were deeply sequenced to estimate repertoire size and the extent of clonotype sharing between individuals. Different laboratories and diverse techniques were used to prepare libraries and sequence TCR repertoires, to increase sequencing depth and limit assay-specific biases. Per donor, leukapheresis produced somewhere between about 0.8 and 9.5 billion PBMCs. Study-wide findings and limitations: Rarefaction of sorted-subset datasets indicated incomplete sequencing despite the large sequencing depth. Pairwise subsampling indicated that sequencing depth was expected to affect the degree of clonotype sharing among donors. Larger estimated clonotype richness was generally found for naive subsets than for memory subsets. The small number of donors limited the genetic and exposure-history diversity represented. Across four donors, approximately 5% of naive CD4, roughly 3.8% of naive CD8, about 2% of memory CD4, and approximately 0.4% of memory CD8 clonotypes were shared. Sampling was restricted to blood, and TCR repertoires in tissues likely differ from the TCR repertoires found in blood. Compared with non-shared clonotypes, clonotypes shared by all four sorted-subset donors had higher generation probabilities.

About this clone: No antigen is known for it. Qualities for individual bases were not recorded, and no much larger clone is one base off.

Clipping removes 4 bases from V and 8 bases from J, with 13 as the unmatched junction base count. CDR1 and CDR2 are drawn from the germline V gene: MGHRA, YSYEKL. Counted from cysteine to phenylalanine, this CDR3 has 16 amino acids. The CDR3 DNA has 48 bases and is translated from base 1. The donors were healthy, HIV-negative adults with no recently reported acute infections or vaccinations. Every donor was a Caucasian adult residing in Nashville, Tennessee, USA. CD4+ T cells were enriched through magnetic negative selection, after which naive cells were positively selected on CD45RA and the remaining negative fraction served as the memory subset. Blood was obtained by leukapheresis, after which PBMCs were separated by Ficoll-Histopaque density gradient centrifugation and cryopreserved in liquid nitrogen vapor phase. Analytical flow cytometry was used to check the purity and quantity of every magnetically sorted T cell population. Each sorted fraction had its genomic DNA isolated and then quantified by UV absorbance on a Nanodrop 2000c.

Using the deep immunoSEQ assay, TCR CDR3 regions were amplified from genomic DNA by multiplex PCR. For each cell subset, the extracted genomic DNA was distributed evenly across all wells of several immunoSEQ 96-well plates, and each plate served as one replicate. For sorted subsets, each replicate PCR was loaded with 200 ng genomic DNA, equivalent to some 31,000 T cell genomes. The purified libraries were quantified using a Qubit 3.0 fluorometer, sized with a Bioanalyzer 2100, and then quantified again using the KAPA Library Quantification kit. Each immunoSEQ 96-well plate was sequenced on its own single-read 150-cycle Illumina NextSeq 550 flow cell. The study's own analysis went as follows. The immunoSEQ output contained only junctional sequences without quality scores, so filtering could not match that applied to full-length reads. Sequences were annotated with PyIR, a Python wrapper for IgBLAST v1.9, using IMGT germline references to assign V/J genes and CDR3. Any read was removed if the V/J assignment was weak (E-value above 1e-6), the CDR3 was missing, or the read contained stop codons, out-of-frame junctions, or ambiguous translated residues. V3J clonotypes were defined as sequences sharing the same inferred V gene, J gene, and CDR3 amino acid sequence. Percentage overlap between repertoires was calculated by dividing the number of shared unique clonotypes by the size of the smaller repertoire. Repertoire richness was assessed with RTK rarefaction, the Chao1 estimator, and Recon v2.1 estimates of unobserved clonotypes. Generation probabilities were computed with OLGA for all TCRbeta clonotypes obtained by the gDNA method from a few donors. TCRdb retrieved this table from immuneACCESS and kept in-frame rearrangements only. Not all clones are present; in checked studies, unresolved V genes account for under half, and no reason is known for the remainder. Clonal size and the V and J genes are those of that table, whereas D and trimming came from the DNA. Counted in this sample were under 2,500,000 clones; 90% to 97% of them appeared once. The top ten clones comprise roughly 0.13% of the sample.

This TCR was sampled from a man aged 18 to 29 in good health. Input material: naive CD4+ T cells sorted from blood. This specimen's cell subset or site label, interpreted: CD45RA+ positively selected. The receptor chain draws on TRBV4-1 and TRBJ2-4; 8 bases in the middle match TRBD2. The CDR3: CASSPHKLAEIDIQYF. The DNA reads TGCGCCAGCAGCCCACATAAACTAGCGGAGATAGACATTCAGTACTTC.